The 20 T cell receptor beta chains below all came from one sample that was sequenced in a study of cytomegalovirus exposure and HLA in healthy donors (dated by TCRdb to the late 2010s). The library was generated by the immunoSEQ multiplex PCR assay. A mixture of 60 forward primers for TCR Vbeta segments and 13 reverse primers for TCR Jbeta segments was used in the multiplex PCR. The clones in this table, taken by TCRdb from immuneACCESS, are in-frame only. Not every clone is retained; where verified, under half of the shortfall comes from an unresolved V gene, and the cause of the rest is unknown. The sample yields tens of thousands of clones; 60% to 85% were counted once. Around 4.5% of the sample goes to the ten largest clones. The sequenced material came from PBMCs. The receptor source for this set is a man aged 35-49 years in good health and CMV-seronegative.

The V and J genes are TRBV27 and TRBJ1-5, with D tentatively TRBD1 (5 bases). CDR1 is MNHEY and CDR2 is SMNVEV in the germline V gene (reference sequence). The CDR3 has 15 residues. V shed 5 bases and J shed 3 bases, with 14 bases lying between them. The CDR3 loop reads CASSPHGGSNQPQHF. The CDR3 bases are TGTGCCAGCAGTCCCCATGGGGGGTCCAATCAGCCCCAGCATTTT.

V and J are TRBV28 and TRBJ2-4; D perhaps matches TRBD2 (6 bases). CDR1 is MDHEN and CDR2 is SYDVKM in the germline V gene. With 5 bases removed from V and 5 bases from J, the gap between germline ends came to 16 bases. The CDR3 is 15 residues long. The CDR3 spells CASSPTWDWQNIQYF. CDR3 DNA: TGTGCCAGCAGTCCCACGTGGGACTGGCAAAACATTCAGTACTTC.

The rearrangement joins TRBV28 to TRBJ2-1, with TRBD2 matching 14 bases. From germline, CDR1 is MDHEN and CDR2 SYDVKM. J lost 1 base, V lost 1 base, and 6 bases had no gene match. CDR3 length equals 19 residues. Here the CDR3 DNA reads TGTGCCAGCAGTTTATTAAGGGGGACTAGCGGGAGTTCCTACAATGAGCAGTTCTTC. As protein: CASSLLRGTSGSSYNEQFF.

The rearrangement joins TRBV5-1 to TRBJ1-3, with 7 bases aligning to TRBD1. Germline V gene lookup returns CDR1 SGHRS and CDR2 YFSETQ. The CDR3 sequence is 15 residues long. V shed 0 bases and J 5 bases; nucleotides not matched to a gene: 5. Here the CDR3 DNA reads TGCGCCAGCAGCTTGGGACAGGGTGAACGAAACACCATATATTTT. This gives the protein CASSLGQGERNTIYF.

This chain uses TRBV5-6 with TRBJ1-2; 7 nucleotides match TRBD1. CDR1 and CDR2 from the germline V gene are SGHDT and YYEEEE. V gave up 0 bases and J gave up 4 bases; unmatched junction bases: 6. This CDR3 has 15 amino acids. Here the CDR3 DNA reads TGTGCCAGCAGCTTGGTCCAGGGGGAAGGCTATGGCTACACCTTC. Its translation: CASSLVQGEGYGYTF.

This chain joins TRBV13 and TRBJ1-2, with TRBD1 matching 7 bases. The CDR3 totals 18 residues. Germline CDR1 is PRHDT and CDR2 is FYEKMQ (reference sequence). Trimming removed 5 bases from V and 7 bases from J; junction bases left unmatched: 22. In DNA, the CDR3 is TGTGCCAGCAGCCGAGAAACCGGGACAGCCGAATTGTCCTCTGGCTACACCTTC. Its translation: CASSRETGTAELSSGYTF.

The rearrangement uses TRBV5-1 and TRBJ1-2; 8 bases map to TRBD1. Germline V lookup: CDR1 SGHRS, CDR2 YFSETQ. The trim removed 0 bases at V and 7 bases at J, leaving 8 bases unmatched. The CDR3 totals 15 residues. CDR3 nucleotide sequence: TGCGCCAGCAGCTTGGAAAGGACAGGGTCTTCTGGCTACACCTTC. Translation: CASSLERTGSSGYTF.

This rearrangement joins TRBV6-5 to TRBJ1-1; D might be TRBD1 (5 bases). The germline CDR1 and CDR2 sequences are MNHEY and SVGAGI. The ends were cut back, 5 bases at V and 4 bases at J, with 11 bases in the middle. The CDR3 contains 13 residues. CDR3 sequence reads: CASSLGGGTEAFF. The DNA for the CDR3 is TGTGCCAGCAGTCTCGGGGGGGGCACTGAAGCTTTCTTT.

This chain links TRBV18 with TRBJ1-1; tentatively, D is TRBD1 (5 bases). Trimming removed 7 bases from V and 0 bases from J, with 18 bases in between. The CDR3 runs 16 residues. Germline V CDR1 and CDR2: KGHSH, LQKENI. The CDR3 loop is CASWKIMGGMNTEAFF. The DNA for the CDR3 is TGTGCCAGCTGGAAGATAATGGGGGGTATGAACACTGAAGCTTTCTTT.

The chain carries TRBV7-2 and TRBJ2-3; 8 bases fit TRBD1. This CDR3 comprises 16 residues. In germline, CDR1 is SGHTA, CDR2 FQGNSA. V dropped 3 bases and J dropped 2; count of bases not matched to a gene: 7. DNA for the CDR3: TGTGCCAGCAGCTTGAGGGGACAGGCGATCACAGATACGCAGTATTTT. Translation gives CASSLRGQAITDTQYF.

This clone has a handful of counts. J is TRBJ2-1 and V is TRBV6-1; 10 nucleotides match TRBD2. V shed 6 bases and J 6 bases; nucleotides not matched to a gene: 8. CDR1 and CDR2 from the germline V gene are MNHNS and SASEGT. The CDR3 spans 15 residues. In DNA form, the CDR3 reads TGTGCCAGCAGGACATCTAGCGGGAGTCTCAATGAGCAGTTCTTC. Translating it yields CASRTSSGSLNEQFF.

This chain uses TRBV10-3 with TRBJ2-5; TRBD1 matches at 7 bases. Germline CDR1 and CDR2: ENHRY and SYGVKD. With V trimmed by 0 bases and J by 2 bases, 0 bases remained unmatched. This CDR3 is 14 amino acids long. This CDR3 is CAISESGQQETQYF. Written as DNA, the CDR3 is TGTGCCATCAGTGAGTCGGGACAGCAAGAGACCCAGTACTTC.

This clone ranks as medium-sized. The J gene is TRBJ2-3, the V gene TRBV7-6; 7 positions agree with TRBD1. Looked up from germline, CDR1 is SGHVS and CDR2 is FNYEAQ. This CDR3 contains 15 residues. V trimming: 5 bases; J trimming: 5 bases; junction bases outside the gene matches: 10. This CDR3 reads CASSRQTGIQDTQYF. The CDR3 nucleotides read TGTGCCAGCAGCCGTCAGACAGGGATTCAAGATACGCAGTATTTT.

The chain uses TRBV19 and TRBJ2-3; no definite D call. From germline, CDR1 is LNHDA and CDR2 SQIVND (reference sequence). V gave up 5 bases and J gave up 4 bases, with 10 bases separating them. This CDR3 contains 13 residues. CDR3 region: CASSPVSPDTQYF. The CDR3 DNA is TGTGCCAGTAGTCCCGTCTCCCCAGATACGCAGTATTTT. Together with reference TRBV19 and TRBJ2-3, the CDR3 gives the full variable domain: DGGITQSPKYLFRKEGQNVTLSCEQNLNHDAMYWYRQDPGQGLRLIYYSQIVNDFQKGDIAEGYSVSREKKESFPLTVTSAQKNPTAFYLCASSPVSPDTQYFGPGTRLTVL.

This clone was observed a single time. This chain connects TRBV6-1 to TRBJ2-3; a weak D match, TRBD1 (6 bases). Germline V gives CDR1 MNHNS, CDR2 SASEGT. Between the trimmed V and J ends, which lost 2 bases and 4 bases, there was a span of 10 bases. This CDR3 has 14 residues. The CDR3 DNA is TGTGCCAGCAGTGAATCTTGGGGGCCAGATACGCAGTATTTT. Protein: CASSESWGPDTQYF.

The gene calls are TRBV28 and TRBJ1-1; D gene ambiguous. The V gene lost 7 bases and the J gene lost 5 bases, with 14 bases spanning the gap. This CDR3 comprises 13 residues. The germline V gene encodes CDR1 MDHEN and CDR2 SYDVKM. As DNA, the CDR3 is TGTGCCAGCAAATCACTGCGAGGGACTGAAGCTTTCTTT. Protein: CASKSLRGTEAFF.

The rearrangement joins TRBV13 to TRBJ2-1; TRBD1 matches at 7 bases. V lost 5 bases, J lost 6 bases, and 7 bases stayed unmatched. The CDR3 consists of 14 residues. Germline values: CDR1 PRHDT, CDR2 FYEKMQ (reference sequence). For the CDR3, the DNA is TGTGCCAGCAGCCTAAAGTCAGGGGGCAATGAGCAGTTCTTC. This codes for CASSLKSGGNEQFF.

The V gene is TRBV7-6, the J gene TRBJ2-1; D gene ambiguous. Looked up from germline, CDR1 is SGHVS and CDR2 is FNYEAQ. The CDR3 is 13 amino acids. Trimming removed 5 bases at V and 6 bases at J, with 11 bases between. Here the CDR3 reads CASSPVPINEQFF. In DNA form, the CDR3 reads TGTGCCAGCAGCCCTGTGCCTATCAATGAGCAGTTCTTC.

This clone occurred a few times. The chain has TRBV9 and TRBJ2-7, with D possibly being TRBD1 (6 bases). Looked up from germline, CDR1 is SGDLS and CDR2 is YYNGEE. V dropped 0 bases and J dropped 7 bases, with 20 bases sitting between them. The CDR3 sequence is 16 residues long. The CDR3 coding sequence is TGTGCCAGCAGCGTAGTGGATAGGGGGAGTCGTGGGGAGCAGTACTTC. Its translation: CASSVVDRGSRGEQYF.

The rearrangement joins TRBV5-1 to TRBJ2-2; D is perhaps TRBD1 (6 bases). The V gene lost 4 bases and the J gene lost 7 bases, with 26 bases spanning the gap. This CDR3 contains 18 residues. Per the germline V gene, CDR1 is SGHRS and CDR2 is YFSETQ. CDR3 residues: CASSPIPVGTLGGGELFF. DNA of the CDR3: TGCGCCAGCAGCCCAATCCCGGTTGGGACACTCGGTGGCGGGGAGCTGTTTTTT.